This T cell receptor (beta chain) stems from a study of T cells in tuberculosis. About the study: A South African cohort included IGRA-negative adolescents, latently infected IGRA-positive adolescents and adults with active tuberculosis. Notes on the study in general: GMM-specific TCRs were nearer to active tuberculosis alpha repertoires, suggesting expansion. GEM motif frequencies gave around 70% accuracy; the GMM repertoire gave 80% to 90%.

Profiling relied on immunoSEQ multiplex PCR, and the TCRdb table lists in-frame clones only, not all of them. The sample shows tens of thousands of clones, approximately 93% of them seen only once. V lost 2 bases and J lost 7; bases outside the gene matches: 5. Germline CDR1 SGHTA, CDR2 FQGTGA. This CDR3 has 15 residues. Adolescents were screened for latent TB by skin test and IGRA. Note on this clone: Its specificity is unknown.

This chain links TRBV7-3 with TRBJ2-2; 9 bases align to TRBD2. The sequenced sample was PBMCs. The sequence derives from a donor aged 10-29 years with latent tuberculosis or without tuberculosis infection. CDR3 nucleotide sequence: TGTGCCAGCAGCTTATATCCTAGCGGGGACGGGGAGCTGTTTTTT. As protein: CASSLYPSGDGELFF.